This entry lists 22 T cell receptor beta chains sequenced from one sample in a study of T cell responses to AZD1222 COVID-19 vaccine. Assay used: immunoSEQ multiplex PCR; TCRdb lists only in-frame clones, some missing. The data contain 150,000 to 200,000 clones, 85% to 90% of them singletons. Sequenced material: peripheral blood, taken on day 0 of AZD1222 vaccination. Receptors originate from an adult in good health.

The chain recombines TRBV29-1 with TRBJ1-2; 8 positions agree with TRBD1. The V segment lost 3 bases and the J segment 4 bases; nucleotides outside the gene matches: 16. Germline values: CDR1 SQVTM, CDR2 ANQGSEA. The CDR3 is 17 amino acids. Written as DNA, the CDR3 is TGCAGCGTTGACCATCGAGGGGGTTACAGGGGGATCTATGGCTACACCTTC. This translates into CSVDHRGGYRGIYGYTF. The full variable domain, its missing parts supplied by reference TRBV29-1 and TRBJ1-2, is SAVISQKPSRDICQRGTSLTIQCQVDSQVTMMFWYRQQPGQSLTLIATANQGSEATYESGFVIDKFPISRPNLTFSTLTVSNMSPEDSSIYLCSVDHRGGYRGIYGYTFGSGTRLTVV.

J is TRBJ2-5 and V is TRBV20-1; TRBD2 matches at 11 bases. Trimming removed 3 bases from V and 0 bases from J; junction bases left unmatched: 21. The CDR3 sequence is 21 residues long. Germline-derived CDR1 and CDR2 are DFQATT and SNEGSKA (reference sequence). As DNA, the CDR3 is TGCAGTGCTAGTAGGGGCCTTCTAGCGGGGGGATTAAGCGGGTACCAAGAGACCCAGTACTTC. Translated, it gives CSASRGLLAGGLSGYQETQYF.

This chain uses TRBV28 with TRBJ1-5; D unresolved. This CDR3 is 15 amino acids long. Trimming took 4 bases from V and 2 from J, leaving 12 bases between them. Germline assignment: CDR1 MDHEN and CDR2 SYDVKM. CDR3 protein: CASSSGGSGNQPQHF. CDR3 in DNA: TGTGCCAGCAGTTCTGGAGGGTCTGGCAATCAGCCCCAGCATTTT.

This clone came up a few times. This chain links TRBV28 with TRBJ1-1; D unresolved. The germline gives CDR1 MDHEN, CDR2 SYDVKM. V lost 3 bases and J lost 1, with 9 bases in between. The CDR3 loop spans 14 amino acids. The CDR3 region is CASSFGSWNTEAFF. As DNA, the CDR3 is TGTGCCAGCAGTTTTGGCTCCTGGAACACTGAAGCTTTCTTT.

Only one count was recorded for this clone. The chain is built from TRBV28 and TRBJ1-1, with D possibly TRBD1 on 5 matching bases. V lost 6 bases and J lost 1, with 15 bases in between. CDR3 length: 15 residues. Germline V gives CDR1 MDHEN, CDR2 SYDVKM. The CDR3 DNA sequence: TGTGCCAGCAGCCGCACCCCGGACACGAACACTGAAGCTTTCTTT. Its protein is CASSRTPDTNTEAFF.

The J gene is TRBJ2-5, the V gene TRBV4-1; D ambiguous. Trimming removed 1 base from V and 5 bases from J, with 14 bases in between. The germline gives CDR1 MGHRA, CDR2 YSYEKL. The CDR3 has 15 residues. In DNA form, the CDR3 reads TGCGCCAGCAGCCAAGGAAACCTTCTCCGGGAGACCCAGTACTTC. This translates into CASSQGNLLRETQYF.

The chain uses TRBV5-1 and TRBJ2-2; 9 bases match TRBD1. The V gene's germline CDR1 is SGHRS and CDR2 YFSETQ. The CDR3 contains 14 residues. V trimming: 4 bases; J trimming: 7 bases; junction bases outside the gene matches: 5. CDR3 region: CASSRDRVDGELFF. The CDR3 coding sequence is TGCGCCAGCAGCCGGGACAGGGTGGACGGGGAGCTGTTTTTT.

The J gene is TRBJ1-1, the V gene TRBV6-5; weak D call: TRBD1 (5 bases). V was shortened by 2 bases and J by 1 base, with 8 bases between the two germline ends. Germline CDR1 and CDR2: MNHEY and SVGAGI. The CDR3 has 14 residues. As DNA, the CDR3 is TGTGCCAGCAGTTACCAGGGCGGGAACACTGAAGCTTTCTTT. Translated: CASSYQGGNTEAFF.

V is TRBV2 and J is TRBJ2-1, with D uncertain. V was pared by 5 bases and J by 4 bases, with 6 bases between. Germline CDR1 SNHLY, CDR2 FYNNEI. CDR3 length: 12 residues. The CDR3 nucleotides are TGTGCCAGCAGTATAAGGTACAATGAGCAGTTCTTC. It yields the protein CASSIRYNEQFF.

CDR3 in amino acids: CAWSAQYRAFF. The CDR3 nucleotides are TGTGCCTGGAGTGCACAGTATCGGGCTTTCTTT. The V call is TRBV30, the J call TRBJ1-1, with D uncertain. The CDR3 runs 11 residues. Germline lookup yields CDR1 GTSNPN and CDR2 SVGIG (reference sequence). Trimming removed 1 base from V and 11 bases from J, with 11 bases in between.

This chain connects TRBV29-1 to TRBJ1-1; no firm D call. Germline values: CDR1 SQVTM, CDR2 ANQGSEA. The CDR3 extends over 12 amino acids. V lost 5 bases, J lost 12 bases, and 19 bases lay in between. CDR3 sequence reads: CSVRGSRPASFF. The CDR3 nucleotides are TGCAGCGTTCGTGGATCCCGGCCGGCCTCTTTCTTT.

The CDR3 loop is CASSRTGVNSPLHF. The CDR3 DNA reads TGTGCCAGCAGCCGAACAGGAGTTAATTCACCCCTCCACTTT. J is TRBJ1-6 and V is TRBV14, with TRBD1 as a possible D gene (5 bases). Trimming stripped 4 bases from V and 6 bases from J, with 10 bases between. Germline CDR1 is SGHDN and CDR2 is FVKESK. This CDR3 spans 14 amino acids.

The chain joins TRBV19 to TRBJ1-5, with D possibly matching TRBD1 (5 bases). The germline gives CDR1 LNHDA, CDR2 SQIVND (reference sequence). V gave up 3 bases and J gave up 6 bases, with 12 bases separating them. This CDR3 region has 14 residues. The CDR3 is CASSMPGKGQPQHF. The CDR3 coding sequence is TGTGCCAGTAGTATGCCAGGGAAGGGTCAGCCCCAGCATTTT.

The chain carries TRBV20-1 and TRBJ1-6; D is undetermined. The CDR3 is 11 amino acids. CDR1 and CDR2 (germline): DFQATT, SNEGSKA (reference sequence). The V and J ends lost 0 bases and 12 bases respectively, with 6 bases between them. The CDR3 region has the DNA TGCAGTGCTAGAGAACATGGACCCCTCCACTTT. Its protein product is CSAREHGPLHF.

The V call is TRBV9, the J call TRBJ2-7; possibly TRBD1 for D (5 bases). Looked up from germline, CDR1 is SGDLS and CDR2 is YYNGEE. The germline V and J ends were trimmed by 5 bases and 4 bases, with 13 bases remaining between them. The CDR3 consists of 13 residues. The CDR3 nucleotides are TGTGCCAGCAGTAATAATCAGGGATACGAGCAGTACTTC. This codes for CASSNNQGYEQYF.

This clone occurred once. The rearrangement joins TRBV5-6 to TRBJ2-3, with 8 bases aligning to TRBD1. Germline-derived CDR1 and CDR2 are SGHDT and YYEEEE. The V gene end was trimmed by 0 bases and the J gene end by 4 bases; junction bases not matched to a gene: 1. The CDR3 consists of 14 residues. The chain's CDR3 is CASSLAGGADTQYF. The DNA for the CDR3 is TGTGCCAGCAGCTTGGCAGGGGGCGCAGATACGCAGTATTTT.

The V and J genes are TRBV7-2 and TRBJ2-3, with TRBD2 matching 8 bases. Trimming cost V 4 bases and J 3 bases; bases outside gene matches: 9. CDR3 length: 16 amino acids. Germline CDR1 reads SGHTA; CDR2 reads FQGNSA. The chain's CDR3 is CASSSQPGLGTDTQYF. CDR3 sequence (DNA): TGTGCCAGCAGCTCCCAGCCGGGACTAGGGACAGATACGCAGTATTTT.

This chain connects TRBV28 to TRBJ1-1; D not resolved. Trimming pared 2 bases from V and 0 bases from J, leaving 7 bases between. Germline V gene data show CDR1 as MDHEN and CDR2 as SYDVKM. The CDR3 length is 14 residues. The CDR3 sequence is CASSLAGMNTEAFF. CDR3 DNA: TGTGCCAGCAGTTTAGCTGGAATGAACACTGAAGCTTTCTTT.

The table lists this clone with a count of one. The chain recombines TRBV18 with TRBJ2-3; D gene uncertain. V lost 2 bases and J lost 1, with 10 bases in between. Germline CDR1 KGHSH, CDR2 LQKENI. CDR3 length equals 15 residues. DNA of the CDR3: TGTGCCAGCTCACCATTGAGCGCCCGCACAGATACGCAGTATTTT. Encoded protein: CASSPLSARTDTQYF.

This chain links TRBV5-3 with TRBJ2-7; D unresolved. TRBV5-3 is flagged as an ORF with uncertain function. The CDR3 contains 13 residues. V lost 7 bases and J lost 1, with 12 bases in between. In DNA form, the CDR3 reads TGTGCCAGATCGGATAGGGTTTCCTACGAGCAGTACGTC. Protein sequence: CARSDRVSYEQYV.

The chain uses TRBV10-3 and TRBJ1-1, with TRBD1 matching over 7 bases. J lost 0 bases, V lost 9 bases, and 7 bases had no gene match. Germline values: CDR1 ENHRY, CDR2 SYGVKD. The CDR3 extends over 14 amino acids. This CDR3 is CAIAQGLMNTEAFF. CDR3 nucleotide sequence: TGTGCCATAGCACAGGGGCTGATGAACACTGAAGCTTTCTTT.

The chain recombines TRBV3-1 (or the pseudogene TRBV3-2) with TRBJ1-5; D not resolved. Looked up from germline, CDR1 is LGHDT and CDR2 is YNNKEL (reference sequence). The CDR3 is made up of 13 amino acids. V dropped 4 bases and J dropped 7 bases, with 11 bases sitting between them. CDR3 bases: TGTGCCAGCAGCCCTGACGGGAGACAGCCCCAGCATTTT. Protein sequence: CASSPDGRQPQHF.